A single sample is the source of the 29 T cell receptor beta chains below, sequenced in a study of blood T cell repertoires in COVID-19. Data came from immunoSEQ multiplex PCR; TCRdb stores just in-frame clones and leaves some out. This sample has fewer than 100,000 clones, with approximately 86% found just once. Material for sequencing was peripheral blood. These receptors originate from a man aged 55-75 years with acute or convalescent COVID-19.

Only a few counts were recorded for this clone. This chain connects TRBV5-1 to TRBJ2-1; D remains unclear. The CDR3 is made up of 15 amino acids. Deletions cut 2 bases from V and 5 bases from J, with 14 bases between. From germline, CDR1 is SGHRS and CDR2 YFSETQ. This CDR3 reads CASSFGGGFHNEQFF. CDR3 coding DNA: TGCGCCAGCAGCTTTGGCGGCGGTTTCCACAATGAGCAGTTCTTC. Using reference TRBV5-1 and TRBJ2-1 for the parts outside the CDR3, the full variable domain is KAGVTQTPRYLIKTRGQQVTLSCSPISGHRSVSWYQQTPGQGLQFLFEYFSETQRNKGNFPGRFSGRQFSNSRSEMNVSTLELGDSALYLCASSFGGGFHNEQFFGPGTRLTVL.

This clone was counted between two and nine times. The rearrangement links TRBV29-1 to TRBJ1-2; no reliable D call. The CDR3 totals 12 residues. Germline assignment: CDR1 SQVTM and CDR2 ANQGSEA. Trimming removed 4 bases at V and 7 bases at J, with 13 bases between. For the CDR3, the DNA is TGCAGCGTTGTCACGGACTCGGGTGGCTACACCTTC. It codes for CSVVTDSGGYTF.

The chain joins TRBV7-9 to TRBJ1-1; TRBD1 aligns across 7 bases. Germline V lookup: CDR1 SEHNR, CDR2 FQNEAQ (reference sequence). The CDR3 is 14 residues long. Unmatched junction bases numbered 9, after V lost 6 bases and J lost 5 bases. The CDR3 reads CASRPFTGVTEAFF. In DNA, the CDR3 is TGTGCCAGCAGGCCTTTTACAGGGGTTACTGAAGCTTTCTTT.

The CDR3 spells CAWSPGPLKNTEAFF. The DNA for the CDR3 is TGTGCCTGGTCGCCAGGCCCACTCAAGAACACTGAAGCTTTCTTT. The chain recombines TRBV30 with TRBJ1-1, with D unresolved. Per germline, CDR1 GTSNPN and CDR2 SVGIG (reference sequence). The V end was cut by 5 bases, the J end by 1 base, with 17 bases between. The CDR3 consists of 15 residues.

The chain employs TRBV12-5 and TRBJ1-2; D is perhaps TRBD1 (5 bases). CDR1 is LGHNT and CDR2 is FRNRAP in the germline V gene. The ends were cut back, 5 bases at V and 8 bases at J, with 12 bases in the middle. The CDR3 sequence is 12 residues long. Here the CDR3 reads CASGTPGRGYTF. The DNA of the CDR3 is TGTGCTAGTGGTACACCAGGGCGGGGCTACACCTTC.

The genes are TRBV19 and TRBJ2-7; maybe TRBD2 (6 bases). The CDR3 has 16 residues. Trimming took 3 bases from V and 2 from J, leaving 17 bases between them. The germline CDR1 and CDR2 sequences are LNHDA and SQIVND (reference sequence). CDR3 sequence (DNA): TGTGCCAGTAGTATTTCTCCGGGACTGGTGACCTACGAGCAGTACTTC. Translation gives CASSISPGLVTYEQYF.

This rearrangement joins TRBV7-2 to TRBJ1-4, with D possibly matching TRBD1 (5 bases). The V and J ends lost 0 bases and 7 bases respectively, with 9 bases between them. The CDR3 consists of 14 residues. Germline CDR1 reads SGHTA; CDR2 reads FQGNSA. The CDR3 nucleotides read TGTGCCAGCAGCTTAGCCGTTCAGGGTGAAAAACTGTTTTTT. Translation gives CASSLAVQGEKLFF.

The chain has TRBV5-1 and TRBJ2-5; maybe TRBD1 (5 bases). Germline V gene lookup returns CDR1 SGHRS and CDR2 YFSETQ. The germline V and J ends were trimmed by 0 bases and 5 bases, with 14 bases remaining between them. The CDR3 extends over 15 amino acids. In DNA form, the CDR3 reads TGCGCCAGCAGCTTGGAGTGGGCAGGGCGGGAGACCCAGTACTTC. As protein: CASSLEWAGRETQYF.

This chain joins TRBV30 and TRBJ1-4; tentative D call: TRBD1 (5 bases). In germline, CDR1 is GTSNPN, CDR2 SVGIG (reference sequence). Trimming took off 0 bases at V and 7 bases at J, with 15 bases between the two ends. The CDR3 is made up of 15 amino acids. CDR3 sequence reads: CAWSVQSGRGEKLFF. The DNA for the CDR3 is TGTGCCTGGAGTGTACAAAGTGGTAGGGGTGAAAAACTGTTTTTT.

This clone has more than one count but fewer than ten. CDR3 residues: CASSENSGSSLYEQYF. Written as DNA, the CDR3 is TGCGCCAGCAGCGAAAATAGCGGGAGTTCGCTGTACGAGCAGTACTTC. This chain connects TRBV5-1 to TRBJ2-7; 9 bases line up with TRBD2. Germline assignment: CDR1 SGHRS and CDR2 YFSETQ. The CDR3 is 16 residues long. The V gene end was trimmed by 4 bases and the J gene end by 4 bases; junction bases not matched to a gene: 12.

Only one count was recorded for this clone. This rearrangement joins TRBV7-9 to TRBJ2-3; 11 positions agree with TRBD2. Germline lookup yields CDR1 SEHNR and CDR2 FQNEAQ (reference sequence). The junction had 7 bases not matched to a gene; V was cut back by 5 bases and J by 3 bases. This CDR3 is built from 16 residues. CDR3: CASSRRTSGPTDTQYF. CDR3 nucleotide sequence: TGTGCCAGCAGCCGCCGGACTAGCGGGCCGACAGATACGCAGTATTTT.

This clone was observed once. The V gene is TRBV9, the J gene TRBJ1-2, with D possibly TRBD1 on 5 matching bases. V dropped 2 bases and J dropped 8 bases, with 13 bases sitting between them. Germline lookup yields CDR1 SGDLS and CDR2 YYNGEE. The CDR3 length is 13 residues. CDR3 nucleotides: TGTGCCAGCAGCGTGGGGGGAAGAAAAGGCTACACCTTC. Its protein product is CASSVGGRKGYTF.

The chain carries TRBV7-9 and TRBJ1-1, with 7 nucleotides matching TRBD1. Looked up from germline, CDR1 is SEHNR and CDR2 is FQNEAQ (reference sequence). V gave up 1 base and J gave up 3 bases; unmatched junction bases: 8. CDR3 size: 16 residues. Here the CDR3 DNA reads TGTGCCAGCAGCTTAGGGCGACAGGGTCGGGACACTGAAGCTTTCTTT. Residues: CASSLGRQGRDTEAFF.

The sample holds one count of this clone. V and J are TRBV1 and TRBJ2-1; the listed D gene, TRBD2, was not tested against the DNA. TRBV1 is reported as a pseudogene. The CDR3 covers 15 residues. The CDR3 region has the DNA TGCACCAGCAGCGAGCCTAGCGGAGGCTACAATGAGCAGTTCTTC. The encoded protein is CTSSEPSGGYNEQFF.

This sequence joins TRBV19 and TRBJ2-1, with a tentative D call TRBD2 (5 bases). V lost 5 bases, J lost 4 bases, and 15 bases lay in between. The CDR3 is 15 residues long. Germline values: CDR1 LNHDA, CDR2 SQIVND (reference sequence). The CDR3: CASSLDSPGYNEQFF. The CDR3 nucleotides read TGTGCCAGTAGTTTGGACTCGCCCGGATACAATGAGCAGTTCTTC.

J is TRBJ2-7 and V is TRBV6-2 or TRBV6-3, with a tentative D call TRBD2 (5 bases). Germline V lookup: CDR1 MNHEY, CDR2 SVGEGT. V lost 4 bases, J lost 3 bases, and 10 bases lay in between. The CDR3 is made up of 13 amino acids. CDR3 in amino acids: CASSWSGYYEQYF. CDR3 sequence (DNA): TGTGCCAGCAGTTGGTCGGGGTACTACGAGCAGTACTTC.

This clone has just a few counts. V usage is TRBV19 and J usage is TRBJ1-1; 7 nucleotides agree with TRBD1. The germline gives CDR1 LNHDA, CDR2 SQIVND (reference sequence). The ends lost 8 bases at V and 5 bases at J; junction bases unmatched: 11. The CDR3 consists of 14 residues. The DNA of the CDR3 is TGTGCCAGTGGGGGGTCACAGGGGTATACTGAAGCTTTCTTT. Amino acids: CASGGSQGYTEAFF. Full variable domain (remainder filled in from reference TRBV19 and TRBJ1-1): DGGITQSPKYLFRKEGQNVTLSCEQNLNHDAMYWYRQDPGQGLRLIYYSQIVNDFQKGDIAEGYSVSREKKESFPLTVTSAQKNPTAFYLCASGGSQGYTEAFFGQGTRLTVV.

The J gene is TRBJ2-3, the V gene TRBV7-2; 9 bases are shared with TRBD2. The CDR3 is 18 amino acids. Losses at the gene ends were 2 bases for V and 4 bases for J; bases not matched to a gene: 13. Per the germline V gene, CDR1 is SGHTA and CDR2 is FQGNSA. The CDR3 sequence: CASSLPRTSAVHADTQYF. The CDR3 DNA reads as TGTGCCAGCAGCTTACCTAGGACTAGCGCGGTGCATGCAGATACGCAGTATTTT.

This chain joins TRBV10-3 and TRBJ2-1; 10 nucleotides line up with TRBD2. Per the germline V gene, CDR1 is ENHRY and CDR2 is SYGVKD. This CDR3 is built from 13 residues. V dropped 10 bases and J dropped 8; count of bases not matched to a gene: 8. As DNA, the CDR3 is TGTGCCAGCCAGCGGGGGGGCGCCGATGAGCAGTTCTTC. Translated: CASQRGGADEQFF.

The gene calls are TRBV19 and TRBJ2-1; weak D call: TRBD1 (6 bases). Germline assignment: CDR1 LNHDA and CDR2 SQIVND (reference sequence). Trimming cost V 6 bases and J 9 bases, with 15 bases left between them. This CDR3 comprises 13 residues. The CDR3 sequence is CASSKTGSGEQFF. In DNA form, the CDR3 reads TGTGCCAGTAGCAAAACAGGGTCGGGTGAGCAGTTCTTC.

Only one count was recorded for this clone. The chain has TRBV15 and TRBJ1-1, with D perhaps TRBD1 (5 bases). Germline CDR1 LNHNV, CDR2 YYDKDF (reference sequence). The CDR3 has 15 amino acids. Trimming took off 0 bases at V and 4 bases at J, with 12 bases between the two ends. DNA of the CDR3: TGTGCCACCAGCAGAGATCCCGGGGGTTTCACTGAAGCTTTCTTT. Amino acids: CATSRDPGGFTEAFF.

The chain carries TRBV12-3 or TRBV12-4 and TRBJ1-2; D might be TRBD1 (5 bases). Trimming pared 6 bases from V and 7 bases from J, leaving 12 bases between. CDR3 length: 12 amino acids. CDR3 region: CASREGLSGYTF. The CDR3 DNA is TGTGCCAGCAGGGAGGGGTTAAGTGGCTACACCTTC.

The chain joins TRBV5-6 to TRBJ1-2; 7 nucleotides match TRBD1. CDR3 length: 14 residues. With V trimmed by 2 bases and J by 0 bases, 1 base remained unmatched. CDR1 is SGHDT, CDR2 YYEEEE, per germline. The CDR3 DNA sequence: TGTGCCAGCAGCTTTGACAGGGCTAACTATGGCTACACCTTC. Amino acids: CASSFDRANYGYTF.

The chain is built from TRBV11-2 and TRBJ2-7, with 10 bases identical to TRBD2. Germline V gives CDR1 SGHAT, CDR2 FQNNGV. The CDR3 is made up of 15 amino acids. Trimming removed 5 bases from V and 0 bases from J; junction bases left unmatched: 4. The CDR3 DNA reads as TGTGCCAGCAGCCCAACTAGCGGGGCCTCCTACGAGCAGTACTTC. Protein product: CASSPTSGASYEQYF.

The chain has TRBV5-4 and TRBJ2-7; D perhaps matches TRBD2 (6 bases). V was trimmed by 2 bases and J by 1 base, leaving 10 bases between them. Looked up from germline, CDR1 is SGHNT and CDR2 is YYREEE (reference sequence). The CDR3 totals 14 residues. CDR3 DNA sequence: TGTGCCAGCAGCTTCACTAGCACTTCCTACGAGCAGTACTTC. Protein sequence: CASSFTSTSYEQYF.

This chain connects TRBV6-5 to TRBJ2-7; 8 bases map to TRBD1. Per the germline V gene, CDR1 is MNHEY and CDR2 is SVGAGI. V was clipped by 1 base and J by 3 bases; unmatched bases: 8. This CDR3 region has 16 residues. CDR3 loop: CASSYYSQGANYEQYF. CDR3 nucleotide sequence: TGTGCCAGCAGTTACTATTCGCAGGGGGCCAACTACGAGCAGTACTTC.

The V and J genes are TRBV7-2 and TRBJ1-2; 9 nucleotides line up with TRBD1. Germline V CDR1 and CDR2: SGHTA, FQGNSA. Unmatched junction bases numbered 6, after V lost 4 bases and J lost 6 bases. The length of the CDR3 is 14 residues. CDR3 sequence reads: CASSSDRGSHGYTF. CDR3 DNA sequence: TGTGCCAGCAGCTCGGACAGGGGCAGTCATGGCTACACCTTC.

This clone appeared once. This chain uses TRBV10-3 with TRBJ2-3, with D maybe TRBD2 (6 bases). Per the germline V gene, CDR1 is ENHRY and CDR2 is SYGVKD. This CDR3 comprises 15 residues. V shed 6 bases and J shed 5 bases, with 18 bases lying between them. The DNA for the CDR3 is TGTGCCATCAGCATTTTAGCGGTCGAGAAAGATACGCAGTATTTT. It codes for CAISILAVEKDTQYF.

The V and J genes are TRBV5-4 and TRBJ2-2, with 12 bases aligning to TRBD2. V gave up 4 bases and J gave up 5 bases; unmatched junction bases: 9. Germline V gene sequence: CDR1 SGHNT, CDR2 YYREEE (reference sequence). This CDR3 contains 17 residues. CDR3 bases: TGTGCCAGCAGCCCCTCTAGCGGGAGGGCCCGGACCGGGGAGCTGTTTTTT. Translation: CASSPSSGRARTGELFF. Combining the CDR3 with reference TRBV5-4 and TRBJ2-2 gives the whole variable domain ETGVTQSPTHLIKTRGQQVTLRCSSQSGHNTVSWYQQALGQGPQFIFQYYREEENGRGNFPPRFSGLQFPNYSSELNVNALELDDSALYLCASSPSSGRARTGELFFGEGSRLTVL.